This T cell receptor (beta chain) was observed in a study of chemoradiotherapy in HPV16-positive cancers. Study results and limitations: Non-HPV-specific T cells did not expand in tumors during treatment, whereas candidate HPV-specific clones and E7-related motifs did.

Of note for this clone: Its target is not known. Compared with germline, one end of the junction differs, possibly owing to a read error.

The table came from immunoSEQ multiplex PCR; TCRdb's copy has only in-frame clones and leaves some out. The sample shows tens of thousands of clones, approximately 90% of them seen only once. The CDR3 is 13 residues long. Germline CDR1 reads SQVTM; CDR2 reads ANQGSEA. The TCR was taken from a human donor with HPV-associated anogenital cancer. This chain links TRBV29-1 with TRBJ1-4; D is unresolved. Sample: blood, taken from a patient who underwent chemoradiotherapy. The CDR3 coding sequence is TGCAGCGTTCAAGACGGGAACGGAGAAAAACTGTTTTTT. This encodes CSVQDGNGEKLFF.